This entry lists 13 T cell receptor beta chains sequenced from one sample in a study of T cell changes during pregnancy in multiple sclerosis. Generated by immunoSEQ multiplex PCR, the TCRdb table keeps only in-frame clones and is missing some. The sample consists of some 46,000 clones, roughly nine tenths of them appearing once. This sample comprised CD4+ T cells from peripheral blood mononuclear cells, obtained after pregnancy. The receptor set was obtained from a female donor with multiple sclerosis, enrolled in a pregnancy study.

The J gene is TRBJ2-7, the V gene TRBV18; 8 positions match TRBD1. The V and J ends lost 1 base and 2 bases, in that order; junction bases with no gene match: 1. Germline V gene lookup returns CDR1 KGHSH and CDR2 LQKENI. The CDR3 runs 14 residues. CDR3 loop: CASSPQGQAYEQYF. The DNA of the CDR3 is TGTGCCAGCTCACCACAGGGACAGGCCTACGAGCAGTACTTC.

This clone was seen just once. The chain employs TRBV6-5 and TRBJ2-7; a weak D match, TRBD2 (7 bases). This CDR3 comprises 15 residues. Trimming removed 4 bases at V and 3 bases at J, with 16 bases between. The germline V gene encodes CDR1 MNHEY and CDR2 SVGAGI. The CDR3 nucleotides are TGTGCCAGCAGTTCTTCAGGGAGGGGGGACTACGAGCAGTACTTC. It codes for CASSSSGRGDYEQYF.

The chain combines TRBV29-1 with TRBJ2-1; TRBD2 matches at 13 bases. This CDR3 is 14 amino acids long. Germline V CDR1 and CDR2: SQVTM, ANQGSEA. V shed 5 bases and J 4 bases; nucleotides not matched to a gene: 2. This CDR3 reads CSVRGLAGYNEQFF. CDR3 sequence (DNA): TGCAGCGTTCGGGGACTAGCGGGGTACAATGAGCAGTTCTTC.

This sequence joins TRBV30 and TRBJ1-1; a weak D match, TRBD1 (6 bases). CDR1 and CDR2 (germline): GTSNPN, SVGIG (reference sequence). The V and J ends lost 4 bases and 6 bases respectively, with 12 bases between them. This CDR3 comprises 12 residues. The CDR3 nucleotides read TGTGCCTGGAAACAGGGACCCGCTGAAGCTTTCTTT. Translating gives CAWKQGPAEAFF.

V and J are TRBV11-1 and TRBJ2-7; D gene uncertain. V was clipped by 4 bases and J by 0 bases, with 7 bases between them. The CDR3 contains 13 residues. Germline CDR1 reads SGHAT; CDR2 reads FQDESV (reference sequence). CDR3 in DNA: TGTGCCAGCAGCTCCCGTTCCTCCTACGAGCAGTACTTC. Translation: CASSSRSSYEQYF.

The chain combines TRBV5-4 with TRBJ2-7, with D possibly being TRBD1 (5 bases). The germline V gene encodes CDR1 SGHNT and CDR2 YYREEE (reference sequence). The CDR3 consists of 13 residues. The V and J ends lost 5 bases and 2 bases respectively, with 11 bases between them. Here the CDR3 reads CASRMSGTYEQYF. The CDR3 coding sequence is TGTGCCAGCAGAATGTCAGGGACCTACGAGCAGTACTTC.

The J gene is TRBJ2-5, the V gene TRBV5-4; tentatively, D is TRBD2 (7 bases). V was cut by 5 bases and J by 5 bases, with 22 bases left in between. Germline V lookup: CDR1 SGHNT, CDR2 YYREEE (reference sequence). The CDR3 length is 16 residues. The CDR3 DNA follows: TGTGCCAGCAGACCGGGGGGAGGGGGAGCAAGGGAGACCCAGTACTTC. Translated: CASRPGGGGARETQYF.

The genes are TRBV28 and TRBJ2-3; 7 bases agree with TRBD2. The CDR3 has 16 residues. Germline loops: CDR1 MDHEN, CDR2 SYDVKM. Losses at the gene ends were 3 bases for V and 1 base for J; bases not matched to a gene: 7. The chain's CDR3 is CASSFLGGSGTDTQYF. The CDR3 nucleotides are TGTGCCAGCAGTTTTTTGGGGGGGTCGGGCACAGATACGCAGTATTTT.

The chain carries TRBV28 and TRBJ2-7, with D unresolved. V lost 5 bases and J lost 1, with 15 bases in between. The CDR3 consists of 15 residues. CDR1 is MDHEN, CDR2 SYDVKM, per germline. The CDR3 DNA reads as TGTGCCAGCAGTCTCCCCACGCCGGTTTCCTACGAGCAGTACTTC. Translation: CASSLPTPVSYEQYF.

CDR3 region: CASSFSGVDGYTF. In nucleotides, the CDR3 is TGCGCCAGCAGCTTCAGTGGTGTGGATGGCTACACCTTC. This chain connects TRBV5-1 to TRBJ1-2; no reliable D call. V shed 2 bases and J shed 6 bases, with 11 bases lying between them. This CDR3 comprises 13 residues. The germline gives CDR1 SGHRS, CDR2 YFSETQ.

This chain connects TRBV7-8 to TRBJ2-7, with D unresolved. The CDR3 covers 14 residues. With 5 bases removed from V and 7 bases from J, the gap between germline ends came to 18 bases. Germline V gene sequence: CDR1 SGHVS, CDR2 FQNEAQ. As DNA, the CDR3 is TGTGCCAGCAGCCCGAGAGGCCTTCCTTGGGAGCAGTACTTC. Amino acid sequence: CASSPRGLPWEQYF. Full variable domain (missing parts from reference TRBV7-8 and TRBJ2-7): GAGVSQSPRYKVAKRGQDVALRCDPISGHVSLFWYQQALGQGPEFLTYFQNEAQLDKSGLPSDRFFAERPEGSVSTLKIQRTQQEDSAVYLCASSPRGLPWEQYFGPGTRLTVT.

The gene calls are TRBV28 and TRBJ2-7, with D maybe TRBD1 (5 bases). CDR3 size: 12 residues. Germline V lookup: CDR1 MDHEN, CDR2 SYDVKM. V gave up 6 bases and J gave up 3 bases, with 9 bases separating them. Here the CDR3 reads CASRQQGYEQYF. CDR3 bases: TGTGCCAGCAGGCAGCAGGGCTACGAGCAGTACTTC.

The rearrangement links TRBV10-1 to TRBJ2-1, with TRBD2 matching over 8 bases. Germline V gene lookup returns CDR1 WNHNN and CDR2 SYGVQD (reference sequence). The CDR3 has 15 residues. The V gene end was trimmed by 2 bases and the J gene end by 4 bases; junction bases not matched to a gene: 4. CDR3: CASSEGSGIYNEQFF. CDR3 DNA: TGCGCCAGCAGTGAGGGTAGCGGGATTTACAATGAGCAGTTCTTC.